Listed here are 18 T cell receptor beta chains from one sample, sequenced in a study of blood T cell repertoires in COVID-19. Libraries were prepared by immunoSEQ multiplex PCR; TCRdb keeps only in-frame clonotypes and omits some of them. The sample includes hundreds of thousands of clones, about 86% of them seen just once. Sequencing used peripheral blood. The receptors originated from a woman aged 30 to 39 who had recovered from COVID-19.

This chain links TRBV11-2 with TRBJ2-3, with 9 bases matching TRBD2. CDR3 length: 16 residues. With V trimmed by 1 base and J by 3 bases, 5 bases remained unmatched. Germline CDR1 and CDR2: SGHAT and FQNNGV. CDR3 in amino acids: CASSLGASGITDTQYF. The CDR3 DNA follows: TGTGCCAGCAGCTTAGGGGCTAGCGGGATAACAGATACGCAGTATTTT. The full variable domain, its missing parts supplied by reference TRBV11-2 and TRBJ2-3, is EAGVAQSPRYKIIEKRQSVAFWCNPISGHATLYWYQQILGQGPKLLIQFQNNGVVDDSQLPKDRFSAERLKGVDSTLKIQPAKLEDSAVYLCASSLGASGITDTQYFGPGTRLTVL.

This chain connects TRBV5-5 to TRBJ2-1; D may be TRBD2 (6 bases). Trimming shortened V by 0 bases and J by 6 bases, and 13 bases separated the two germline ends. The CDR3 has 15 residues. The germline V gene has CDR1 SGHKS and CDR2 YYEKEE (reference sequence). CDR3 in amino acids: CASSLEGGWGNEQFF. The CDR3 coding sequence is TGTGCCAGCAGCTTGGAGGGAGGTTGGGGCAATGAGCAGTTCTTC.

The V and J genes are TRBV5-1 and TRBJ1-6; 11 nucleotides line up with TRBD1. This CDR3 contains 13 residues. Germline V gene data show CDR1 as SGHRS and CDR2 as YFSETQ. With 4 bases clipped from V and 13 bases from J, the junction kept 4 bases outside the gene matches. CDR3 amino acids: CASSPGQGAPLHF. CDR3 DNA: TGCGCCAGCAGCCCTGGACAGGGGGCCCCCCTCCACTTT.

The V and J genes are TRBV10-2 and TRBJ1-1; D ambiguous. Trimming took off 4 bases at V and 3 bases at J, with 9 bases between the two ends. CDR3 length equals 13 residues. Germline CDR1 reads WSHSY; CDR2 reads SAAADI. In DNA, the CDR3 is TGCGCCAGCAGTGCACCCGGGGACACTGAAGCTTTCTTT. It translates to CASSAPGDTEAFF.

This clone was recorded only once. The rearrangement links TRBV7-8 to TRBJ1-5, with 11 bases identical to TRBD1. Germline CDR1 SGHVS, CDR2 FQNEAQ. Trimming took 4 bases from V and 5 from J; bases not matched to a gene: 7. This CDR3 region has 16 residues. The CDR3 nucleotides are TGTGCCAGCAGCTCATTCGGACAGGGGGCTCATCAGCCCCAGCATTTT. The encoded protein is CASSSFGQGAHQPQHF.

The CDR3 spells CASRVQGAGNQPQHF. The CDR3 nucleotides are TGTGCCAGCAGGGTACAGGGGGCGGGCAATCAGCCCCAGCATTTT. The chain has TRBV2 and TRBJ1-5; 9 bases match TRBD1. Trimming cost V 6 bases and J 2 bases; bases outside gene matches: 5. Per the germline V gene, CDR1 is SNHLY and CDR2 is FYNNEI. The CDR3 runs 15 residues.

The chain is built from TRBV29-1 and TRBJ1-2; 9 nucleotides match TRBD1. The V gene end was trimmed by 7 bases and the J gene end by 8 bases; junction bases not matched to a gene: 8. The CDR3 length is 12 residues. CDR1 is SQVTM, CDR2 ANQGSEA, per germline. The CDR3 loop is CSAGDREGGYTF. The CDR3 DNA follows: TGCAGCGCTGGGGACAGGGAAGGAGGCTACACCTTC.

The chain has TRBV14 and TRBJ2-1; 7 bases are shared with TRBD1. Trimming took 2 bases from V and 12 from J; bases not matched to a gene: 25. Per germline, CDR1 SGHDN and CDR2 FVKESK. This CDR3 has 19 amino acids. CDR3 region: CASSQRGGSLLSEFGGQFF. In nucleotides, the CDR3 is TGTGCCAGCAGCCAACGAGGGGGCTCGCTTTTGAGCGAGTTCGGCGGGCAGTTCTTC.

The chain recombines TRBV5-8 with TRBJ2-1; D remains unclear. CDR3 length: 14 residues. V lost 10 bases to trimming and J lost 0 bases, with 14 bases between them. Germline V gives CDR1 SGHTS, CDR2 YDEGEE. The CDR3 bases are TGTGCCTTCCAGGCCACAAGCTCCTACAATGAGCAGTTCTTC. Amino acids: CAFQATSSYNEQFF.

This CDR3 reads CASSITSGTYNEQFF. The CDR3 DNA is TGTGCCAGTAGTATAACGAGCGGGACCTACAATGAGCAGTTCTTC. The V and J genes are TRBV19 and TRBJ2-1; 7 nucleotides line up with TRBD2. The CDR3 sequence is 15 residues long. Per the germline V gene, CDR1 is LNHDA and CDR2 is SQIVND (reference sequence). V dropped 2 bases and J dropped 2; count of bases not matched to a gene: 3.

The V and J genes are TRBV6-5 and TRBJ2-7; 12 positions match TRBD1. CDR3 length equals 16 residues. With 2 bases clipped from V and 5 bases from J, the junction kept 7 bases outside the gene matches. CDR1 is MNHEY and CDR2 is SVGAGI in the germline V gene. CDR3 DNA: TGTGCCAGCAGTTACGCCCCCGGGACAGGGGGCCACGAGCAGTACTTC. Its translation is CASSYAPGTGGHEQYF.

The V call is TRBV5-4, the J call TRBJ1-2; 7 bases are shared with TRBD1. The CDR3 extends over 15 amino acids. Germline CDR1 and CDR2: SGHNT and YYREEE (reference sequence). The J segment lost 8 bases and the V segment lost 3 bases, leaving 13 bases of the junction unmatched. Here the CDR3 DNA reads TGTGCCAGCAGCTCTATAGGACAGGCCCCCCGCGGCTACACCTTC. Translated, it gives CASSSIGQAPRGYTF.

Of note for this clone: This sample includes further DNA sequences coding for the same CDR3. The chain is built from TRBV19 and TRBJ1-2; D is uncertain. This CDR3 has 13 amino acids. Germline lookup yields CDR1 LNHDA and CDR2 SQIVND (reference sequence). The V gene lost 3 bases and the J gene lost 5 bases, with 10 bases spanning the gap. The DNA for the CDR3 is TGTGCCAGTAGTATCGGCCAGGAATATGGCTACACCTTC. Its translation: CASSIGQEYGYTF. Full variable domain (missing parts from reference TRBV19 and TRBJ1-2): DGGITQSPKYLFRKEGQNVTLSCEQNLNHDAMYWYRQDPGQGLRLIYYSQIVNDFQKGDIAEGYSVSREKKESFPLTVTSAQKNPTAFYLCASSIGQEYGYTFGSGTRLTVV.

A note on this clone: This sample also contains other DNA sequences that code for the same CDR3. The rearrangement uses TRBV2 and TRBJ1-5; 7 bases fit TRBD1. The CDR3 has 15 amino acids. The germline CDR1 and CDR2 sequences are SNHLY and FYNNEI. Unmatched junction bases numbered 3, after V lost 4 bases and J lost 0 bases. The CDR3 coding sequence is TGTGCCAGCAGTGGACAGGGCTATAGCAATCAGCCCCAGCATTTT. Translation gives CASSGQGYSNQPQHF.

This clone has a handful of counts. In DNA, the CDR3 is TGTGCCAGCAGCCCTTTGGGACAGTACACTGAAGCTTTCTTT. Translating gives CASSPLGQYTEAFF. This sequence joins TRBV9 and TRBJ1-1; 7 bases are a match to TRBD1. CDR3 size: 14 residues. Germline assignment: CDR1 SGDLS and CDR2 YYNGEE. After removal of 4 bases from V and 3 bases from J, the junction contained 6 bases not matched to a gene.

Regarding this clone: Within the sample, other DNA sequences also encode this same CDR3. The genes are TRBV5-1 and TRBJ1-1; 7 nucleotides agree with TRBD1. Trimming removed 4 bases from V and 1 base from J; junction bases left unmatched: 4. This CDR3 comprises 14 residues. CDR1 SGHRS and CDR2 YFSETQ come from the germline V gene. The CDR3 bases are TGCGCCAGCAGCCCGACAGGGCCGAACACTGAAGCTTTCTTT. Translation: CASSPTGPNTEAFF.

The gene calls are TRBV15 and TRBJ1-5, with 7 positions matching TRBD1. J gave up 6 bases and V 0 bases, and 17 bases lay outside the gene matches. There are 19 residues in the CDR3. Germline loops: CDR1 LNHNV, CDR2 YYDKDF (reference sequence). The DNA of the CDR3 is TGTGCCACCAGCAGAGATCTTCTTAATGAGGGGGCGTCAGGTCAGCCCCAGCATTTT. The encoded protein is CATSRDLLNEGASGQPQHF.

This clone was seen more than once but under ten times. The chain uses TRBV7-3 and TRBJ1-1; possibly TRBD1 for D (5 bases). Germline CDR1 reads SGHTA; CDR2 reads FQGTGA. This CDR3 is built from 13 residues. The ends were cut back, 5 bases at V and 4 bases at J, with 11 bases in the middle. The CDR3 coding sequence is TGTGCCAGCAGCGCCCCCGGGGGCACTGAAGCTTTCTTT. Protein sequence: CASSAPGGTEAFF.